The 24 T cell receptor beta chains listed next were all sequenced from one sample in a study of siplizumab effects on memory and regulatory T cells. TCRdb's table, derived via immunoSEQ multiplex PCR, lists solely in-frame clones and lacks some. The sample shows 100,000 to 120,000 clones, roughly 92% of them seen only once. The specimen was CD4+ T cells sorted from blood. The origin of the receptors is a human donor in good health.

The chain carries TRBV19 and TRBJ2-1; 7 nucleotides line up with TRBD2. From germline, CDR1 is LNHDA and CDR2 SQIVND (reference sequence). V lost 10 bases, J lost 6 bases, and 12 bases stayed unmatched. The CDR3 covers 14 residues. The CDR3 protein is CATSSGARRNEQFF. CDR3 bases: TGTGCCACATCCAGCGGGGCCCGTCGCAATGAGCAGTTCTTC.

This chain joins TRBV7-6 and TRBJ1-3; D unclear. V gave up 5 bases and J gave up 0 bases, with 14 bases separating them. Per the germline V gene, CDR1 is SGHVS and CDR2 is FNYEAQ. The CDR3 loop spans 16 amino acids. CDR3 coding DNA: TGTGCCAGCAGCCCCGGTCTTAGGAGCTCTGGAAACACCATATATTTT. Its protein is CASSPGLRSSGNTIYF.

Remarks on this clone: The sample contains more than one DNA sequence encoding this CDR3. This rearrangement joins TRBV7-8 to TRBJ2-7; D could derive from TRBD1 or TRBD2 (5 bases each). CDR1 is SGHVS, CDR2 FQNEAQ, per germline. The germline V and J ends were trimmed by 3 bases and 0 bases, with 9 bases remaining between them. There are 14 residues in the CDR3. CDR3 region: CASSLGRNSYEQYF. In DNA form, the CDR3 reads TGTGCCAGCAGCTTGGGACGAAACTCCTACGAGCAGTACTTC.

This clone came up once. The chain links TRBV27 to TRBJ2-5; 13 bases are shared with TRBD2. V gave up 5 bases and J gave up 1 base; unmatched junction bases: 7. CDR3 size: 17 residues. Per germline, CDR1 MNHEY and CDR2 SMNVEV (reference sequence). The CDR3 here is CASSLTGLAGLQETQYF. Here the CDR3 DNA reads TGTGCCAGCAGTCTCACGGGACTAGCGGGACTCCAAGAGACCCAGTACTTC.

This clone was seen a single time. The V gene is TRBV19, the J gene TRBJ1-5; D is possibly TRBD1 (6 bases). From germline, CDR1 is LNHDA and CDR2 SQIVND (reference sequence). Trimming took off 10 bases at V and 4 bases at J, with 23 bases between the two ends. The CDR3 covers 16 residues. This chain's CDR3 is CATSAWGQGGNQPQHF. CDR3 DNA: TGTGCCACCTCCGCCTGGGGGCAGGGAGGGAATCAGCCCCAGCATTTT.

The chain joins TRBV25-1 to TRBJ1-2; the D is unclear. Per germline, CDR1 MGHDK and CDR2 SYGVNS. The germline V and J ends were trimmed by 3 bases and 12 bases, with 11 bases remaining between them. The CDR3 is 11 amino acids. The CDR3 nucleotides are TGTGCCAGCAGTGATGGAAGAGCTCACACCTTC. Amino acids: CASSDGRAHTF.

The CDR3 region has the DNA TGTGCCAGTAGTAAGAGGTACGGGCCGGAGACCCAGTACTTC. Protein product: CASSKRYGPETQYF. The rearrangement links TRBV19 to TRBJ2-5; no definite D call. V was trimmed by 4 bases and J by 5 bases, leaving 14 bases between them. Germline V gene lookup returns CDR1 LNHDA and CDR2 SQIVND (reference sequence). The CDR3 is 14 residues long.

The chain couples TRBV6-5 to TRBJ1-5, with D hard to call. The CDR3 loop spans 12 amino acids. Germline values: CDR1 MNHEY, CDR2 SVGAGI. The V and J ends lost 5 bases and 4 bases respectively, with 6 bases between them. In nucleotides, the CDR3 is TGTGCCAGCAGTCAGTTAAATCAGCCCCAGCATTTT. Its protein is CASSQLNQPQHF.

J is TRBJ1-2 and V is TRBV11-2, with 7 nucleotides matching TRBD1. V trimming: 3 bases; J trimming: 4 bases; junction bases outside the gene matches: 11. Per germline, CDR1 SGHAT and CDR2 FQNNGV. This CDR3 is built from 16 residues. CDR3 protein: CASSFPAGQGGYGYTF. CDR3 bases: TGTGCCAGCAGCTTCCCCGCAGGCCAGGGGGGCTATGGCTACACCTTC.

CDR3 sequence reads: CASSVGQDSSSEQFF. CDR3 bases: TGTGCCAGCAGCGTAGGACAGGATTCTTCGAGTGAGCAGTTCTTC. The V call is TRBV6-4, the J call TRBJ2-1; 7 bases fit TRBD1. This CDR3 has 15 amino acids. The V gene end was trimmed by 6 bases and the J gene end by 9 bases; junction bases not matched to a gene: 14. Germline-derived CDR1 and CDR2 are MRHNA and SNTAGT.

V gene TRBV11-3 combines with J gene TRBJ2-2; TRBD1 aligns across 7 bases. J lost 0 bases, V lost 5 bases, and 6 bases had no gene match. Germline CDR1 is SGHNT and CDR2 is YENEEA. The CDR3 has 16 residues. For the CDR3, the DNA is TGTGCCAGCAGCCTGATAGGGACAGCGAACACCGGGGAGCTGTTTTTT. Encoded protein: CASSLIGTANTGELFF.

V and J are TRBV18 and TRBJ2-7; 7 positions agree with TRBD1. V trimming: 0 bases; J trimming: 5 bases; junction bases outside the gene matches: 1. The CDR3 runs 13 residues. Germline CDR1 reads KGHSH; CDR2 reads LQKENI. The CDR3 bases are TGTGCCAGCTCACCACCTGGGACAGACGAGCAGTACTTC. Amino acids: CASSPPGTDEQYF.

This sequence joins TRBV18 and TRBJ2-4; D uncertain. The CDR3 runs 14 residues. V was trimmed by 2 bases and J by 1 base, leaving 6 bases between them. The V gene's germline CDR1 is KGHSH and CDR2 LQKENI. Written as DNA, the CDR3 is TGTGCCAGCTCACCAGAACAGGCCAAAAACATTCAGTACTTC. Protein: CASSPEQAKNIQYF.

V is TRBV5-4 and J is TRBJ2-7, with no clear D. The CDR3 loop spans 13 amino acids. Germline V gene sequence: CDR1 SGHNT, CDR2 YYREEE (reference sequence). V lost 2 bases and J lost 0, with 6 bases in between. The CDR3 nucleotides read TGTGCCAGCAGCTTAACAGCCTCCTACGAGCAGTACTTC. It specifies CASSLTASYEQYF. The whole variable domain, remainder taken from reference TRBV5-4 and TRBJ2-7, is ETGVTQSPTHLIKTRGQQVTLRCSSQSGHNTVSWYQQALGQGPQFIFQYYREEENGRGNFPPRFSGLQFPNYSSELNVNALELDDSALYLCASSLTASYEQYFGPGTRLTVT.

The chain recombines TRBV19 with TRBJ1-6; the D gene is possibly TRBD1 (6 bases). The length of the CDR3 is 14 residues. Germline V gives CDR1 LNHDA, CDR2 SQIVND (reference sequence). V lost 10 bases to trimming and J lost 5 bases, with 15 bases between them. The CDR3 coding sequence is TGTGCCACCAGGAGGGGACAAGATAATTCACCCCTCCACTTT. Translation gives CATRRGQDNSPLHF.

CDR3: CATKIQQGVEQYF. CDR3 coding DNA: TGTGCCACCAAGATCCAGCAGGGGGTCGAGCAGTACTTC. The gene calls are TRBV9 and TRBJ2-7; 7 bases match TRBD1. V lost 9 bases to trimming and J lost 6 bases; unmatched junction nucleotides: 12. CDR3 length: 13 amino acids. Germline V CDR1 and CDR2: SGDLS, YYNGEE.

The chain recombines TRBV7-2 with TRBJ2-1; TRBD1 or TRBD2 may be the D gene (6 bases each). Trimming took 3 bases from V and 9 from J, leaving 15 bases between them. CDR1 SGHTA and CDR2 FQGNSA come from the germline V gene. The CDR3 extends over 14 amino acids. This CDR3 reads CASSFRGLGGEQFF. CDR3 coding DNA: TGTGCCAGCAGCTTCAGGGGTCTGGGAGGTGAGCAGTTCTTC.

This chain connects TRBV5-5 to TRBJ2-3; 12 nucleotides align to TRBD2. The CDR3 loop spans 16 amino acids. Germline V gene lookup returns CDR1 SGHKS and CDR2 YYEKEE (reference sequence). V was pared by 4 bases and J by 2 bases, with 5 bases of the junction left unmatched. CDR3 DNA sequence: TGTGCCAGCAGCCCTCTAGCGGGAGGGTCCACAGATACGCAGTATTTT. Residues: CASSPLAGGSTDTQYF.

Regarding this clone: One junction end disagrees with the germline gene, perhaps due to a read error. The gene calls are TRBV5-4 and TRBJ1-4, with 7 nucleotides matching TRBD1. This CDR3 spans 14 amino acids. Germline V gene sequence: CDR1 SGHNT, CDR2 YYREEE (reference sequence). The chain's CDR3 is CASSNKHRGEELFF. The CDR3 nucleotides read TGTGCCAGCAGCAACAAACACAGGGGTGAAGAACTGTTTTTT.

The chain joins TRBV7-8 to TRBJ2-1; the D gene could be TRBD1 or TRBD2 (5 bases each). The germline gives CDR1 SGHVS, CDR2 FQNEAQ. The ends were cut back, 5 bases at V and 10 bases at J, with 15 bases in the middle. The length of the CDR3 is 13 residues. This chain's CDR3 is CASSAKGTSEQFF. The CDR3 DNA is TGTGCCAGCAGCGCAAAGGGGACCTCCGAGCAGTTCTTC.

The CDR3 DNA follows: TGTGCTAGTGGTTGGACCCTCCAGGGGGTTAACTATGGCTACACCTTC. Translated, it gives CASGWTLQGVNYGYTF. The J gene is TRBJ1-2, the V gene TRBV12-5; 7 positions agree with TRBD1. This CDR3 has 16 residues. Germline assignment: CDR1 LGHNT and CDR2 FRNRAP. J lost 1 base, V lost 4 bases, and 9 bases had no gene match. Filled out from reference TRBV12-5 and TRBJ1-2, the complete variable domain reads DARVTQTPRHKVTEMGQEVTMRCQPILGHNTVFWYRQTMMQGLELLAYFRNRAPLDDSGMPKDRFSAEMPDATLATLKIQPSEPRDSAVYFCASGWTLQGVNYGYTFGSGTRLTVV.

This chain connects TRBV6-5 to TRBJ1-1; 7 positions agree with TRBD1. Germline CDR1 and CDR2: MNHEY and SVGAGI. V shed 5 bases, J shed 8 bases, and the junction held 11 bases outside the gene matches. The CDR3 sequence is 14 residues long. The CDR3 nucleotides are TGTGCCAGCAGTCCCGGAGGGGGCCGGGGGGAAGCTTTCTTT. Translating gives CASSPGGGRGEAFF.

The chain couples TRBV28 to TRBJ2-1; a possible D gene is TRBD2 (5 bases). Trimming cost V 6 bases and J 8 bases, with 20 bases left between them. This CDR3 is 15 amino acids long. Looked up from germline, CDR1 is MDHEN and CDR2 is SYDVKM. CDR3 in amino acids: CASRRRLRPRDEQFF. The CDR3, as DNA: TGTGCCAGCAGGCGACGACTACGACCCCGCGATGAGCAGTTCTTC.

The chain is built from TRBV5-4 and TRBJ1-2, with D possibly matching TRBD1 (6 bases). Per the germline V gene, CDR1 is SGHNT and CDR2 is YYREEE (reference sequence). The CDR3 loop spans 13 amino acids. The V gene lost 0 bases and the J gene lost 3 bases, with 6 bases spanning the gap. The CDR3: CASSLDRDYGYTF. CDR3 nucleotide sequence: TGTGCCAGCAGCTTGGACAGGGACTATGGCTACACCTTC. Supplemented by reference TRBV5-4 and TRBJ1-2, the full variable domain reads ETGVTQSPTHLIKTRGQQVTLRCSSQSGHNTVSWYQQALGQGPQFIFQYYREEENGRGNFPPRFSGLQFPNYSSELNVNALELDDSALYLCASSLDRDYGYTFGSGTRLTVV.